The clone carrying this T cell receptor (beta chain) occurred once. This record belongs to a study of T cell clonotyping in hematopoietic cell transplantation. The germline CDR1 and CDR2 sequences are SGHTA and FQGTGA. The CDR3 loop spans 14 amino acids. The ends were cut back, 6 bases at V and 3 bases at J, with 9 bases in the middle. Sequencing was performed with immunoSEQ multiplex PCR; in TCRdb, only in-frame clones are kept and a portion is missing. The repertoire consists of about 36,000 clones, with about 87% occurring once and the leading ten covering under 2%. This clonotype was sampled from a woman aged 40 to 55 in good health. Some clones in this sample may be carry-over from other donors' samples. V gene TRBV7-3 combines with J gene TRBJ2-6, with D maybe TRBD2 (5 bases). Input material: peripheral blood mononuclear cells. CDR3 in DNA: TGTGCCAGCAGTCTTGCGGGTGGGGCCAACGTCCTGACTTTC. It yields the protein CASSLAGGANVLTF.